This T cell receptor (beta chain) was captured by sequencing in a study of cytomegalovirus exposure and HLA in healthy donors (TCRdb year 2017). In the study overall: An earlier analysis of approximately 600 of the donors reported more than 250 Gb of sequence data and approximately 110 million unique TCR beta sequences from 150 million to 200 million T cells. The study was designed to test whether signatures of past pathogen exposure could be identified by cataloging public T cell receptors. Among the roughly 400 genotyped donors, about 85% belonged to the genetic ancestry cluster associated with self-reported Caucasian donors. The T cell repertoires of several hundred subjects were profiled by immunosequencing and related to cytomegalovirus serostatus. Donor age, sex, ethnicity and CMV serostatus were collected together with the repertoire data. Across some 400 genotyped donors of the cohort, an average of about 250,000 unique TCR beta nucleotide sequences per donor were sequenced, and about a sixth of those sequences were non-productive. In an earlier analysis of roughly 600 of the donors, high-throughput TCR beta sequencing was used to judge whether each TCR beta V gene segment behaved as functional or pseudogenic. A later genetic analysis took genome-wide SNP genotypes for about 55% of the 666 donors and used that subset as a discovery cohort. Every repertoire in the discovery cohort had been generated on one and the same sequencing platform. The number of typed donors differed by locus: roughly 629-640 for A, B, C, DRB1 and DQB1; approximately 520 for DQA1; fewer than 610 for DPA1; and around 450 for DPB1. An early release covering 550 to 650 HLA-typed donors comprised approximately 300 gigabases of sequencing data and roughly 85 million unique TCR sequences. In a later analysis, previously published TCR beta repertoires from about 640 donors were re-analyzed and high-resolution HLA genotyping was added so that TCR occurrence patterns could be studied. A separate validation cohort of 90 to 150 different subjects was used in addition to the approximately 610-subject first cohort. Because of strong linkage in the cohort, roughly five DR-DQ haplotypes were treated as single units for association and clustering. Rather than using new phenotypic data, the later analysis identified candidate immune exposures from TCR beta sequences and from how often those sequences occurred across donors. Both class I and class II loci were covered by HLA typing, at four-digit resolution. The study combined high-throughput TCR immunosequencing, statistical association of individual TCRs with disease status, and machine learning to predict cytomegalovirus infection status.

V is clipped by 2 bases and J by 3 bases, and the sequence between their germline boundaries is 8 bases long. CDR1 and CDR2, looked up from the germline V gene (reference sequence), are MNHEY and SMNVEV. The CDR3 spans 13 residues, from the cysteine through the phenylalanine. The read is trimmed to its CDR3 DNA, 39 bases read in frame from base 1. Libraries were prepared through the immunoSEQ multiplex PCR assay. The multiplex PCR relied on a mix of 60 forward primers for TCR Vbeta segments and 13 reverse primers for TCR Jbeta segments. A multiplex PCR assay on genomic DNA amplified the CDR3 region of rearranged TCR beta genes. Amplified TCR beta libraries were sequenced as 87-base-pair reads on the Illumina HiSeq System. As for how the authors treated the data: A later analysis counted about 76 million unique TCR beta chains across the 550 to 700 repertoires, and around 12 million of these chains were shared by at least two donors. Raw reads were error-corrected and collapsed into unique sequences with a nearest-neighbor algorithm that merged closely related sequences to remove PCR and sequencing errors. To assign V, D and J gene segments, CDR3 sequences were aligned to IMGT reference sequences. Each retained sequence needed at least a six-nucleotide match to both a V gene segment and a J gene segment. A rearrangement was called productive if the CDR3 had no stop codons and remained in frame with V and J, and every other rearrangement was called non-productive. CDR3 was defined by IMGT convention, running from the second conserved V-encoded cysteine to the conserved J-encoded phenylalanine. The earlier analysis of a few hundred of the donors excluded any sequence lacking an unambiguous match to a single V gene segment. In an earlier analysis of roughly 600 of the donors, a V segment was called functional when productive rearrangements were above 56.7%, and segregating when the standard deviation between donors exceeded 5%. A statistical classification framework was built for diagnosing cytomegalovirus status from the catalog of TCR beta chain sequences. In a later analysis, TCR nucleotide sequences were compared against IMGT/GENE-DB human TR gene sequences so that V and J genes could be assigned. In a later analysis, CDR3 sequences and most-parsimonious VDJ recombination scenarios were assigned using the TCRdist pipeline. In a later analysis, each TCR beta chain was defined by its CDR3 amino acid sequence together with its V-gene family, and reads without a unique V-gene family were excluded. A later analysis removed several hundred highly shared, low-generation-probability nucleotide sequences to deal with suspected cross-contamination and a sequencing artifact. In a later analysis, a clonal expansion index was calculated for each public chain from normalized within-repertoire ranks of inferred template counts. Generation probabilities in a later analysis came from a VDJ recombination model fitted to out-of-frame rearrangements, and those results were checked against IGoR. In a later analysis, TCR-TCR, TCR-HLA and TCR-CMV co-occurrence was scored with hypergeometric tests, and a repertoire-size bias correction was applied to TCR pairs. To estimate false discovery rates, a later analysis permuted the HLA or CMV assignments 20 times. In a later analysis, co-occurring TCRs were grouped using DBSCAN, and TCRdist sequence similarity was added for clustering within HLA-allele-positive subsets. Co-occurrence clustering excluded repertoires with fewer than 30,000 or more than 120,000 public chains, plus five with anomalous nucleotide sharing. Entries here come from immuneACCESS through TCRdb and include only in-frame sequences with V and J called. Some clones fail to appear in such tables; in the studies checked, an unresolved V gene covers under half of the shortfall, and the cause of the remainder is unknown. D and trimming were read from the DNA, whereas the V and J calls and clone size are those reported in that table. This sample comprises about 130,000 clones, 8% to 9.5% of them detected only once. In total, the top ten clones hold around 5.5% of the sample.

In total, approximately 690 healthy bone marrow donors made up the cohort. At the time of sampling, every cohort member was nominally healthy, though immune exposures that went unrecorded were likely present. The donor tested CMV seronegative and was one of the 352 seronegative cohort members. Every donor gave a peripheral blood sample, and the peripheral blood mononuclear cells from that sample were used for TCR beta sequencing. The Qiagen DNeasy Blood Extraction Kit was used to extract genomic DNA from the blood cell samples. Note on this clone: Its target antigen remains unknown. No clone much larger than this one lies a single base away; base qualities are absent.

The paper as a whole reports these results and caveats: At a false discovery rate of 0.05, a later analysis linked some 18,000 TCR beta sequences to specific HLA alleles. Some IMGT-functional V segments, including TRBV6-2 and TRBV6-3, could not be distinguished by the 87-base-pair reads and were therefore excluded. A group of highly shared sequence variants was considered likely to be a technical artifact of the sequencing pipeline. Most CMV-associated TCR beta chains appeared to be HLA-restricted in a later analysis, and the HLA associations seemed to be driven largely by CMV exposure. Because HLA typing was unavailable for some donors at each locus, only the typed subset was used in association tests. V-gene and J-gene trimming of TCR beta chains was associated with a missense DCLRE1C variant in a later genetic analysis, and the association was replicated in an independent cohort. This cohort had only TCR beta chains sequenced, and the lack of alpha or paired-chain data limited which features could be detected. According to the authors, the approach could potentially be generalized to other disease states and immunological phenotypes. In both the original and validation cohorts, the classifier was reported to diagnose cytomegalovirus status with high specificity and sensitivity. Immune exposure information for the cohort was limited to CMV serostatus. Compared with equally common non-associated chains, HLA-associated TCR beta chains in a later analysis were more clonally expanded and had lower generation probabilities. In an earlier analysis of 587 of the donors, most TCR beta V segments appeared in productive rearrangements about 87% or about 30% of the time, broadly matching IMGT annotations. Most TCR sequences were seen in very few donors, while some public TCRs were found in many individuals. The earlier analysis of approximately 590 of the donors excluded some 15 rarely observed V segments, including chromosome 9 orphons, because counts were too low. Compared with the approximately 720-donor mean, donors in an Asian-associated ancestry cluster had fewer N-insertions in productive TCRs, according to a later genetic analysis. In vitro tests confirmed that a few of the cytomegalovirus-associated TCR beta chains recognize cytomegalovirus antigens. Correlated functional status among segregating V segments might be attributable to linkage disequilibrium, but an unknown experimental factor could not be ruled out. In a later analysis, the rate of TCR association differed among HLA loci, with DRB1 alleles having the most associated TCRs and HLA-C alleles having the fewest. A total of fewer than 200 TCR beta chains were listed by the study as associated with cytomegalovirus. When HLA alleles, especially DR and DQ, strongly co-occurred, attributing TCR associations to individual alleles was difficult. Sequencing depth was assumed to be roughly uniform across donors in the presence/absence analyses, though that assumption may not hold. According to a later analysis, parvovirus B19, influenza, CMV and Epstein-Barr virus appeared linked to several top co-occurrence clusters. A further reported finding was that TCR beta sequences accurately predicted the HLA-A and HLA-B alleles for most subjects in the first cohort.

This receptor was obtained from a man aged 40-55 years in good health and CMV-seronegative. The sample was PBMCs. The chain uses TRBV27 and TRBJ2-7; the D gene cannot be resolved reliably. The nucleotide sequence reads TGTGCCAGCAGTTTAACGTCTAGCTACGAGCAGTACTTC. Its translation reads: CASSLTSSYEQYF.